This TCR beta chain was identified during a study of T cells in Graves' hyperthyroidism and ophthalmopathy. The study's findings and limits: Median prediction lead before ophthalmopathy onset was roughly 6 months with the model. A model using 13 V-J features told ophthalmopathy apart from stable hyperthyroidism. Most clonotypes expanded in thyroid above 0.001 were likewise present in blood.

Comment on this clonotype: The antigen remains unidentified.

Diagnoses rested on clinical symptoms, serum thyroxine and TRAb, thyroid ultrasound and orbital computed tomography. Germline lookup yields CDR1 DFQATT and CDR2 SNEGSKA (reference sequence). The CDR3 totals 13 residues. V lost 7 bases to trimming and J lost 4 bases, with 14 bases between them. The investigators amplified TCR beta CDR3 regions from RNA transcripts. The HTBI primer set drove a first-round RT-PCR of the TCR CDR3. A single record per CDR3 protein comes from TCRdb applying MiXCR to the multiplex PCR reads. The data show 500,000 or so distinct CDR3 sequences, with approximately 16% seen just once and approximately 30% held by the top ten.

The TCR sequence derives from a woman aged 25 to 39 with Graves' ophthalmopathy. This sequence joins TRBV20-1 and TRBJ1-5; D might be TRBD1 (6 bases). The specimen sequenced was blood. The CDR3 sequence is CSVRPGQNQPQHF. DNA of the CDR3: TGCAGTGTACGACCCGGACAGAATCAGCCCCAGCATTTT.